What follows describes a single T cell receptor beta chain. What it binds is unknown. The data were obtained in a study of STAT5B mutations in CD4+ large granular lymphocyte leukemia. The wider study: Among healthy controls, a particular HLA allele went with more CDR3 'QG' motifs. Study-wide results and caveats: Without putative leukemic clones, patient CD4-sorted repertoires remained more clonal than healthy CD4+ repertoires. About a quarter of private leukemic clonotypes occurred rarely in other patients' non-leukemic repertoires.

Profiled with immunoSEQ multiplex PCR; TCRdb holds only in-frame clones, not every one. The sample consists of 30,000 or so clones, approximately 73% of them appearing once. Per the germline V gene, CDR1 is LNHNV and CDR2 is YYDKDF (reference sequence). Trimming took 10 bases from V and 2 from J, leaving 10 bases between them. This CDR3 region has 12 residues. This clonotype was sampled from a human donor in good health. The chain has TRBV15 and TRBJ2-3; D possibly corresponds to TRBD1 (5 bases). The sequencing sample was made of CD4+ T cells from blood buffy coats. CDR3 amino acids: CAISGHTDTQYF. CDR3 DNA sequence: TGTGCCATCTCTGGACACACAGATACGCAGTATTTT.